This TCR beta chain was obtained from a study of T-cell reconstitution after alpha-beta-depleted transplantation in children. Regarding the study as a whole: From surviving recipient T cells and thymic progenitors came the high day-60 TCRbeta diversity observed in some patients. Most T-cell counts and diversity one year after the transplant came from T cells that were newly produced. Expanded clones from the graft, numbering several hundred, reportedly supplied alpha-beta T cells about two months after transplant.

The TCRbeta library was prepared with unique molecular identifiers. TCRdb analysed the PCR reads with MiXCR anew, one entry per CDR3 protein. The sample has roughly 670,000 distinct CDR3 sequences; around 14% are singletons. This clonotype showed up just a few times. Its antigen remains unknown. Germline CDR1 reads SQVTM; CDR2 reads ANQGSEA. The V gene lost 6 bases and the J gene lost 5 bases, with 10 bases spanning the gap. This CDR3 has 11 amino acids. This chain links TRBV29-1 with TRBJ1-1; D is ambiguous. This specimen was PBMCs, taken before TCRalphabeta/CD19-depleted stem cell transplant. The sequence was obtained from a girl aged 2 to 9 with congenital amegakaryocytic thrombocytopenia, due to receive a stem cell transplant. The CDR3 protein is CSVLVATEAFF. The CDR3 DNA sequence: TGCAGCGTACTAGTTGCGACTGAAGCTTTCTTT. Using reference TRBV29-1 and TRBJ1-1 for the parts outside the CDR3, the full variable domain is SAVISQKPSRDICQRGTSLTIQCQVDSQVTMMFWYRQQPGQSLTLIATANQGSEATYESGFVIDKFPISRPNLTFSTLTVSNMSPEDSSIYLCSVLVATEAFFGQGTRLTVV.